This TCR beta chain was recovered during a study of blood T cell repertoires in COVID-19. Study as a whole: In each case, the material was cDNA or gDNA derived from T cells, B-cell-depleted T cells, or PBMCs.

Sequencing used immunoSEQ multiplex PCR; TCRdb keeps in-frame clones, though not all of them. Altogether about 280,000 clones are present, around nine tenths being singletons, with the ten largest covering 6% to 6.5%. There are 13 residues in the CDR3. Trimming removed 7 bases from V and 5 bases from J, with 14 bases in between. The germline V gene encodes CDR1 LNHDA and CDR2 SQIVND (reference sequence). The sequencing sample was made of PBMCs or T cells enriched from blood (not recorded which). The V gene is TRBV19, the J gene TRBJ1-2; D gene unclear. The receptor was derived from a woman in her thirties or forties who had recovered from COVID-19. In DNA form, the CDR3 reads TGTGCCAGTAAGGCCACAACGGAGTATGGCTACACCTTC. Protein sequence: CASKATTEYGYTF.